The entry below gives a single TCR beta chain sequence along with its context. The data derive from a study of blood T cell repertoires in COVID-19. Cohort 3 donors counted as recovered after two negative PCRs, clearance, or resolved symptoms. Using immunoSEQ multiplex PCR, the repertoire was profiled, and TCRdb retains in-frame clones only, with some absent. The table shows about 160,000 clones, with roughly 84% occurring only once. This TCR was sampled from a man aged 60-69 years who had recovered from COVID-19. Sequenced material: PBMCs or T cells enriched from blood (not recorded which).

The CDR3 bases are TGTGCCAGCGGCCTGAACACCTACGAGCAGTACTTC. Its protein is CASGLNTYEQYF. The chain uses TRBV6-5 and TRBJ2-7, with D unresolved. There are 12 residues in the CDR3. Trimming took 8 bases from V and 2 from J, leaving 10 bases between them. Looked up from germline, CDR1 is MNHEY and CDR2 is SVGAGI.